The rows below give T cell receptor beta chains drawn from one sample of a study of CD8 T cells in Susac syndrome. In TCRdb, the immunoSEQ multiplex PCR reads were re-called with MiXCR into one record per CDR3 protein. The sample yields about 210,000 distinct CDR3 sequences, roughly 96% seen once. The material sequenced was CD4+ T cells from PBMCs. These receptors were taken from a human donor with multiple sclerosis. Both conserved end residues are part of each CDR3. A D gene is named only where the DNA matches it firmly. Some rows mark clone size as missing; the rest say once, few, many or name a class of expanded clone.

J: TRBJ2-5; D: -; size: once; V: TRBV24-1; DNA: TGTGCCACCAGTGATGCGACAGGTCCGAGAGAGACCCAGTACTTC; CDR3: CATSDATGPRETQYF
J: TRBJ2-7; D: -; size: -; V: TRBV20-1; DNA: TGCAGTGCCACGACGATAGGCGAGCAGTACTTC; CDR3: CSATTIGEQYF
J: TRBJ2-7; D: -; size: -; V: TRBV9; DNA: TGTGCCAGCAGCGTAGGAGCATCCAAAACCTACGAGCAGTACTTC; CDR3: CASSVGASKTYEQYF
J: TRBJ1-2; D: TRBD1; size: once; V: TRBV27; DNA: TGTGCCAGCAGTTCGAGACAGGGATTCTGGGGCTACACCTTC; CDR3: CASSSRQGFWGYTF
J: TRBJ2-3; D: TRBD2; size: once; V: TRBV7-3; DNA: TGTGCCAGCAGCAAGGGGACTAGTCCAGATACGCAGTATTTT; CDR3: CASSKGTSPDTQYF
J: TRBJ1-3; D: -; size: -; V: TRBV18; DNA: TGTGCCAGCTCACCGACGGAATTGTCGATATATTTT; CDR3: CASSPTELSIYF
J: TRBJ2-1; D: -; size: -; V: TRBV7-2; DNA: TGTGCCAGCACCCCTTTCAATGAGCAGTTCTTC; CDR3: CASTPFNEQFF
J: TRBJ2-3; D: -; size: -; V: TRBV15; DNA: TGTGCCACCACCGATACAGATACGCAGTATTTT; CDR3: CATTDTDTQYF
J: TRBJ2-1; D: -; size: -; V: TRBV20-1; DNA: TGCAGTGCCCTTGGGGGGGCAAATTTGGGGAATGAGCAGTTCTTC; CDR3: CSALGGANLGNEQFF
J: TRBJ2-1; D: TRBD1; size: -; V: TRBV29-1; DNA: TGCAGCACACAGGGGTTTGGCTCCTACAATGAGCAGTTCTTC; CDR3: CSTQGFGSYNEQFF
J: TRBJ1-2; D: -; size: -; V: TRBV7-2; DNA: TGTGCCAGCAGCCAAGGGGCGACAGATGGCTACACCTTC; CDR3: CASSQGATDGYTF
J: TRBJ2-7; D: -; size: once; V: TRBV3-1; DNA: TGTGCCAGCAGCTCCCATGTCGGCCCGTTTTCCAGGTACGAGCAGTACTTC; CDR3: CASSSHVGPFSRYEQYF
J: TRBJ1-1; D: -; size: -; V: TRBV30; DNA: TGTGCCTGGAGTGCCCGACAGCGGTTTCGGGAGGCTTTCTTT; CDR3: CAWSARQRFREAFF
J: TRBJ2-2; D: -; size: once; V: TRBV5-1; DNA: TGCGCCAGCAGCTTGGGTCGAGTACAACAGAACACCGGGGAGCTGTTTTTT; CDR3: CASSLGRVQQNTGELFF
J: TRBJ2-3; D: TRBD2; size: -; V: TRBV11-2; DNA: TGTGCCAGCAGCTTAGAACTAGCGATAGATACGCAGTATTTT; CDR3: CASSLELAIDTQYF
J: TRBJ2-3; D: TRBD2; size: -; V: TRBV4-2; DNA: TGTGCATCCGGGGGGAGGAGCACAGATACGCAGTATTTT; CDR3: CASGGRSTDTQYF
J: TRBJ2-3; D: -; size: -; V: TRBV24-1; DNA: TGTGCCACCAGGTCCGGGGCAGATCGCACAGATACGCAGTATTTT; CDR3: CATRSGADRTDTQYF
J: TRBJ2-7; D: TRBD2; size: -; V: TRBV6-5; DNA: TGTGCCAGCAGGACACCGGGACTAACCTACGAGCAGTACTTC; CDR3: CASRTPGLTYEQYF
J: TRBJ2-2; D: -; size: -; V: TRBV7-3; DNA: TGTGCCAGCAGCTTCGTCGGCGGGGAGCTGTTTTTT; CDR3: CASSFVGGELFF
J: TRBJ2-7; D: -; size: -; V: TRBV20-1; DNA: TGCAGTGCTAGAGAAGCAGGGGCTTTGAGCGAGCAGTACTTC; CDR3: CSAREAGALSEQYF
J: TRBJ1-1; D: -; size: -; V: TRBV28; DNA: TGTGCCACCAGACAAACGGGGCGGACGAACACTGAAGCTTTCTTT; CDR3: CATRQTGRTNTEAFF
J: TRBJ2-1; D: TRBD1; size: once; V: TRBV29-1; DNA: TGCAGCGTTGAACGGCAGGGGGATTCGTTCTTC; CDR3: CSVERQGDSFF
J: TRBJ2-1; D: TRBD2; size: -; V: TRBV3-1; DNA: TGTGCCAGCAGTCCCAGGTCGGGGGGGAGGGTTGAGCAGTTCTTC; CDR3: CASSPRSGGRVEQFF
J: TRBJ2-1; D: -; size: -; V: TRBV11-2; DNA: TGTGCCAGCAGCCCGGAGTCTCTGCAGTTCTTC; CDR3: CASSPESLQFF
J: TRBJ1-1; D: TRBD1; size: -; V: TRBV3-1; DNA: TGTGCCAGCAGCCTACAGGGGGCCACTGAAGCTTTCTTT; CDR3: CASSLQGATEAFF
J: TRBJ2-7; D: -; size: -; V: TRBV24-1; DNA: TGTGCCACCAGAACCTACGAGCAGTACTTC; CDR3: CATRTYEQYF
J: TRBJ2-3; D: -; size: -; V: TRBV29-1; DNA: TGCAGCGTTCTAGGACGAGATACGCAGTATTTT; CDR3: CSVLGRDTQYF
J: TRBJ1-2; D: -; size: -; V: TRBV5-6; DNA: TGTGCCAGCAGCTTCGGGGGGCAGCCCTATGGCTACACCTTC; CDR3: CASSFGGQPYGYTF
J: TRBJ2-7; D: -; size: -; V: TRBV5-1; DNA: TGCGCCAGCAGCTTGGAAACAGGGAGGTCGGACGAGCAGTACTTC; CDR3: CASSLETGRSDEQYF
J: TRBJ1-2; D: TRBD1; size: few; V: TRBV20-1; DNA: TGCAGTGCTGGGACAGTCTATGGCTACACCTTC; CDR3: CSAGTVYGYTF
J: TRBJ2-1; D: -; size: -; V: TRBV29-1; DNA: TGCAGCGTCGAAGGGCTAGCAATCCACAATGAGCAGTTCTTC; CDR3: CSVEGLAIHNEQFF
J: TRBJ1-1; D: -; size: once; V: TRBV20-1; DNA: TGCAGTGCTAGTAAAGCGGGTAATGAAGCTTTCTTT; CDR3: CSASKAGNEAFF
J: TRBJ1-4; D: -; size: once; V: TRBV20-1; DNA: TGCAGTGCATGGACAGCTAATGAAAAACTGTTTTTT; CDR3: CSAWTANEKLFF
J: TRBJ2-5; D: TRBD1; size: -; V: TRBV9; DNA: TGTGCCAGCAGCGTAGACCCCCAGGGGGCCTCAGAGACCCAGTACTTC; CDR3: CASSVDPQGASETQYF
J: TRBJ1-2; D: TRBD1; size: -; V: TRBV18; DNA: TGTGCCAGCTCACCACCGTGGGGACAGGGGGCATCTGGCTACACCTTC; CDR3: CASSPPWGQGASGYTF
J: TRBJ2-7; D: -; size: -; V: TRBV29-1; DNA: TGCAGCGTTGCCACCAGGGTCCCCTACGAGCAGTACTTC; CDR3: CSVATRVPYEQYF
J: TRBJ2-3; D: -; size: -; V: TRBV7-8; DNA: TGTGCCAGCAGCTTAGTAGTCCCTGACACAGATACGCAGTATTTT; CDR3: CASSLVVPDTDTQYF
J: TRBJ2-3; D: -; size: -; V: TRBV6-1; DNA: TGTGCCAGCAGATCCCCGACTAGAGATACGCAGTATTTT; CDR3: CASRSPTRDTQYF
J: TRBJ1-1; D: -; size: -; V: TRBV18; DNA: TGTGCCAGCTCACCAGCGAGTTTAAGAGATGAAGTTTTCTTT; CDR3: CASSPASLRDEVFF
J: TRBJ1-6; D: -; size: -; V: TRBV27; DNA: TGTGCCAGCAGTTTTTCGGGCGCCCTTAATTCACCCCTCCACTTT; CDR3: CASSFSGALNSPLHF
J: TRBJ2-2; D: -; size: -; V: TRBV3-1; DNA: TGTGCCAGCAGCCAAGGACTGATTAAAGCCGGGGAGCTGTTTTTT; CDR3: CASSQGLIKAGELFF
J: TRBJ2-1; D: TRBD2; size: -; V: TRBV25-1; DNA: TGTGCCAGCAGTCGAACGCGACCGCAGCGGGGGAGTGAGCAGTTCTTC; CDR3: CASSRTRPQRGSEQFF
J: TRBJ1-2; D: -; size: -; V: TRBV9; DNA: TGTGCCAGCAGCGTAGTAGGGTACCGACGGCGCTCTAACTATGGCTACACCTTC; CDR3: CASSVVGYRRRSNYGYTF
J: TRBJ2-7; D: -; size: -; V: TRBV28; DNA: TGTGCCAGCCGCAGGTGGTACGAGCAGTACTTC; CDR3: CASRRWYEQYF
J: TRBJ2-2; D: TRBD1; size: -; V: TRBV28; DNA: TGTGCCAGCAGTCCCTCCGGGACAGGGGGCACCGGGGAGCTGTTTTTT; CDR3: CASSPSGTGGTGELFF
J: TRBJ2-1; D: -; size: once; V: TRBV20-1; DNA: TGCAGTACGATTAGAACTGCCCCACAAGGGGAGCAGTTCTTC; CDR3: CSTIRTAPQGEQFF